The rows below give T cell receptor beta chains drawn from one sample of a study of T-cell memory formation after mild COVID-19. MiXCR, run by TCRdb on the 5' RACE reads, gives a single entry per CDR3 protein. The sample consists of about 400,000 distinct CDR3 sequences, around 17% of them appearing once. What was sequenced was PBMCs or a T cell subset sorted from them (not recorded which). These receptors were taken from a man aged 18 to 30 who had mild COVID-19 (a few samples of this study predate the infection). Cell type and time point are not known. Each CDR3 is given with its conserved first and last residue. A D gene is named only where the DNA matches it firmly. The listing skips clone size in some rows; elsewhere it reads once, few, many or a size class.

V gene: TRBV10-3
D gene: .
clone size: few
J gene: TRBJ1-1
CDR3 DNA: TGTGCCATCAGTGAATCACCGAACACTGAAGCTTTCTTT
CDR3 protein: CAISESPNTEAFF

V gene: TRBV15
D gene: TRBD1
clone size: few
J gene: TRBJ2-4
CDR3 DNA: TGTGCCACCAGAAACAGGGGTTCCAAAAACATTCAGTACTTC
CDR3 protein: CATRNRGSKNIQYF

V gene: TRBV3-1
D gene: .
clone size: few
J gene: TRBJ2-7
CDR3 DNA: TGTGCCAGCAGCCTTTCGGACGCACTCTACGAGCAGTACTTC
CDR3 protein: CASSLSDALYEQYF

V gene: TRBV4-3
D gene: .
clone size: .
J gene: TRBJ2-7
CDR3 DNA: TGCGCCAGCAGCCGAGGGCCTGGGGATGAGCAGTACTTC
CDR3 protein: CASSRGPGDEQYF

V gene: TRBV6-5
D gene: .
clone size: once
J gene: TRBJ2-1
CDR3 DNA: TGTGCCAGCAGTTACACCCCAGGCGGGAATGAGCAGTTCTTC
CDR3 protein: CASSYTPGGNEQFF

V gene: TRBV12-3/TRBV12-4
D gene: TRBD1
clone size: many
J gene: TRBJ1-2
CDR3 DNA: TGTGCCAGCAGGCCGGGACAGGGATCGGGCTACACCTTC
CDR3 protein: CASRPGQGSGYTF

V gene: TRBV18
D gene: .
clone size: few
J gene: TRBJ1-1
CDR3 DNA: TGTGCCAGCTCACCGGCGGCCACTAATGAAGCTTTCTTT
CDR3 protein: CASSPAATNEAFF

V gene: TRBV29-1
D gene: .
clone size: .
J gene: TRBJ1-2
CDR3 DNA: TGCAGTCTGGCAGCAGACTATGGCTACACCTTC
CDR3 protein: CSLAADYGYTF

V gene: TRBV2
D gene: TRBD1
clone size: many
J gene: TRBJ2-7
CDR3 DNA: TGTGCCAGCAGTCCACAGGGGAGATCCTACGGGGAGCAGTACTTC
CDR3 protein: CASSPQGRSYGEQYF

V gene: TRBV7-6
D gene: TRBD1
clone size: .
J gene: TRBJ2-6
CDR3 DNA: TGTGCCAGCAGCCGATACCATCAAACAGGGGCCGGGGCCAACGTCCTGACTTTC
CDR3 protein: CASSRYHQTGAGANVLTF

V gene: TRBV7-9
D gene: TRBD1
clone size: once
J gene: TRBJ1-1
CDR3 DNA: TGTGCCAGCAGCCCGGGACAGGGACCGGGCTCTGAAGCTTTCTTT
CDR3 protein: CASSPGQGPGSEAFF

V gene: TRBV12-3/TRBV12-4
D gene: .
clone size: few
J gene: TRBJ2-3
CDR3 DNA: TGTGCCAGCAGTAGGGGGGAAAGCACAGATACGCAGTATTTT
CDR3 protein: CASSRGESTDTQYF

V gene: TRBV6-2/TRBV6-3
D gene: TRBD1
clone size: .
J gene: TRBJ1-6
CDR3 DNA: TGTGCCAGCAGTTATTCCGGGACAGGATTTTCACCCCTCCACTTT
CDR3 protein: CASSYSGTGFSPLHF

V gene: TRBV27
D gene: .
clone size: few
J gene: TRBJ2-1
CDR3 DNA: TGTGCCAGCAGTTTTTGGGGCGGTGAGCAGTTCTTC
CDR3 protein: CASSFWGGEQFF

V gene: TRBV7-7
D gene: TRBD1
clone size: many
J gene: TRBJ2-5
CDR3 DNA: TGTGCCAGCAGCTTAGGGACAGGGGGCCAAGAGACCCAGTACTTC
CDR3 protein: CASSLGTGGQETQYF

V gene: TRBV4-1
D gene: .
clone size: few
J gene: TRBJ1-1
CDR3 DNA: TGCGCCAGCAGCCAAGATGAGGGGAGAGACACTGAAGCTTTCTTT
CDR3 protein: CASSQDEGRDTEAFF

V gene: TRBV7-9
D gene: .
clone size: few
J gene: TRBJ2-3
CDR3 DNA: TGTGCCAGCAGCGTCGGGGTGGTGCCAGATACGCAGTATTTT
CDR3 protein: CASSVGVVPDTQYF

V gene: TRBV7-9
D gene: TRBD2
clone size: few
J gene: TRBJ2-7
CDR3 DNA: TGTGCCAGCAGCTTAGCGGGACTAGCGGGGGGGAACGAGCAGTACTTC
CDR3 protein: CASSLAGLAGGNEQYF

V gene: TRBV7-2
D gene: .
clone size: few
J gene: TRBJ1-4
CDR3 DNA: TGTGCCAGCCAGGGGAATAATGAAAAACTGTTTTTT
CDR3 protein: CASQGNNEKLFF

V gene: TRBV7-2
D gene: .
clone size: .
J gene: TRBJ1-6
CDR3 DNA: TGTGCCAGCAGCTATTTGGGGCGGGACGGTTCACCCCTCCACTTT
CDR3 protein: CASSYLGRDGSPLHF

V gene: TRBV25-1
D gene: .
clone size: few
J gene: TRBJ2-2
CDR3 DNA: TGTGCCAGCAGTGAAGTGGGGGCCGGGGAGCTGTTTTTT
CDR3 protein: CASSEVGAGELFF

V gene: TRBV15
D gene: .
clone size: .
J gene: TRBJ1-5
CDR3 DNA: TGTGCCACCAGCAACAAACTAGTTGGTCAGCCCCAGCATTTT
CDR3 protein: CATSNKLVGQPQHF

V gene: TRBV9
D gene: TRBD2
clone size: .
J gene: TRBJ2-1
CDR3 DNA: TGTGCCAGCAGCGGGCTCGGGACTAGCGGGGACTACAATGAGCAGTTCTTC
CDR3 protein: CASSGLGTSGDYNEQFF

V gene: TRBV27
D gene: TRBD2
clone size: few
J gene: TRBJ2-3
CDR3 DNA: TGTGCCAGCAGTTCTAGGGCGGGGGTTAGAGATACGCAGTATTTT
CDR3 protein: CASSSRAGVRDTQYF

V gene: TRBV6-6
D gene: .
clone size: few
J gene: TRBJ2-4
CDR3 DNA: TGTGCCAGCAGTTCGTCTTGGGGTGCCAAAAACATTCAGTACTTC
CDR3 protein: CASSSSWGAKNIQYF

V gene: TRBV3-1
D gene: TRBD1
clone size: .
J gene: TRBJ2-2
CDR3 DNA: TGTGCCAGCAGCCGTAACAGGGGCACCGGGGAGCTGTTTTTT
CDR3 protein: CASSRNRGTGELFF

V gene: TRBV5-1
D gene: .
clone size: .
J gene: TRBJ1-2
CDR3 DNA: TGCGCCAGCAGCTTGGCCGTCGGGGACTATGGCTACACCTTC
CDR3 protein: CASSLAVGDYGYTF

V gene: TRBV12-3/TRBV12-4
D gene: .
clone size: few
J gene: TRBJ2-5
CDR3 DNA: TGTGCCAGCAGACCTGGGACGGGGGAGACCCAGTACTTC
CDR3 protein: CASRPGTGETQYF

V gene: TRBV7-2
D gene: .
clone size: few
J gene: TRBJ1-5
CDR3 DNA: TGTGCCAGCAGCTTGGCCCCTCAGCCCCAGCATTTT
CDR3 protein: CASSLAPQPQHF

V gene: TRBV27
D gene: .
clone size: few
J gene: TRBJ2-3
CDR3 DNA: TGTGCCAGCAGTTCTAAGTTTGGTGATACGCAGTATTTT
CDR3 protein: CASSSKFGDTQYF

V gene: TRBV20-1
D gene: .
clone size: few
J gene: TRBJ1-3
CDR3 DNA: TGCAGTGCTACAACCCGAATATCTGGAAACACCATATATTTT
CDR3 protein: CSATTRISGNTIYF

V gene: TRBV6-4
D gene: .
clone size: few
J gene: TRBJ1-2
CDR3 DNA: TGTGCCAGCAGTGACATGAACTATGGCTACACCTTC
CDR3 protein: CASSDMNYGYTF

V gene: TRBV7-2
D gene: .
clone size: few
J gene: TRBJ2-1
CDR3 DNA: TGTGCCAGCAGCTTAGCGAGGGATACCAATGAGCAGTTCTTC
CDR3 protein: CASSLARDTNEQFF

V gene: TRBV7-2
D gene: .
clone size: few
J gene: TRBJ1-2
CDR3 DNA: TGTGCCAGCAGCTTAGCCACGGGCTTCTATGGCTACACCTTC
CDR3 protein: CASSLATGFYGYTF

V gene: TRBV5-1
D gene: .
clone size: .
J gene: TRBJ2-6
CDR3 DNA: TGCGCCAGCAGCTTGGCGGCAGAAAGGGCCAACGTCCTGACTTTC
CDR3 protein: CASSLAAERANVLTF

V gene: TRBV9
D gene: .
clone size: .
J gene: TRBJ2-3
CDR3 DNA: TGTGCCAGCAGCGTAGGGCGTTTGGCGGGTTCCACAGATACGCAGTATTTT
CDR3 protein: CASSVGRLAGSTDTQYF

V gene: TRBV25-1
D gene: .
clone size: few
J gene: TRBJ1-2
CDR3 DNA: TGTGCCAGCAAGTGGGGCTATGGCTACACCTTC
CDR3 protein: CASKWGYGYTF

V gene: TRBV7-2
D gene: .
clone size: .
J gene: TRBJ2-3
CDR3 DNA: TGTGCCAGCAGCTTAGTCGGGGTTGGAGATACGCAGTATTTT
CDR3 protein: CASSLVGVGDTQYF

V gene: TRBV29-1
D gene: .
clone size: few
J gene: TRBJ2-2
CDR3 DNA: TGCAGCACCGAGGTAGAGAACACCGGGGAGCTGTTTTTT
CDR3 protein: CSTEVENTGELFF

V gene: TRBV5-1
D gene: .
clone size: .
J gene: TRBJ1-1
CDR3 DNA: TGCGCCAGTACCACTTCGAACACTGAAGCTTTCTTT
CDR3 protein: CASTTSNTEAFF

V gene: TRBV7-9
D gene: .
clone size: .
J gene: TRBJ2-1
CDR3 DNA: TGTGCCAGCAGCTCGCCCCCGGGACTCAGCAATGAGCAGTTCTTC
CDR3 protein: CASSSPPGLSNEQFF

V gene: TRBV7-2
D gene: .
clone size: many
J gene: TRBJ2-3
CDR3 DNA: TGTGCCAGCAGCTTAGCTCTGGGGGGCACAGATACGCAGTATTTT
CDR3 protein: CASSLALGGTDTQYF

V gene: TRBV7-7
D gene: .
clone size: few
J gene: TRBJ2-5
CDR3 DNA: TGTGCTAGCAGCCCCGGTACAGGGAGCGAGACCCAGTACTTC
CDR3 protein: CASSPGTGSETQYF

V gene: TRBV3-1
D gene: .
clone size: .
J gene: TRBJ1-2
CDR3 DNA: TGTGCCAGCAGCCCGCAGACAGACTATGGCTACACCTTC
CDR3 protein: CASSPQTDYGYTF

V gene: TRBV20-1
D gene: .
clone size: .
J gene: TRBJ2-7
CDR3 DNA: TGCAGTGCTAGCCCGCCCGGGGTCGAGCAGTACTTC
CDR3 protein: CSASPPGVEQYF

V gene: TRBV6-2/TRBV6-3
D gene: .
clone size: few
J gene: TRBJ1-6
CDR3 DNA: TGTGCCAGCAGTTATGACTGGAATTCACCCCTCCACTTT
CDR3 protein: CASSYDWNSPLHF

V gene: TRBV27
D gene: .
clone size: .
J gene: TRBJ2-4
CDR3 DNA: TGTGCCAGCAGTCTATCATACACCGGAACCATAGCCAAAAACATTCAGTACTTC
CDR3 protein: CASSLSYTGTIAKNIQYF

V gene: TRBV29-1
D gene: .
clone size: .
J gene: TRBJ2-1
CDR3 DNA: TGCAGCGGCTCAAGGGGGGCCGAGCAGTTCTTC
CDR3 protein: CSGSRGAEQFF

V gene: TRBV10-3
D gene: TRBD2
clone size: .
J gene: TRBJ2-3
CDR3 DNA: TGTGCCATCAGTCGCGGGACTAGCCACACAGATACGCAGTATTTT
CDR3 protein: CAISRGTSHTDTQYF

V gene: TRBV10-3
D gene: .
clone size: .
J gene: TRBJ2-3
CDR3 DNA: TGTGCCATCAAATCGGCAGATACGCAGTATTTT
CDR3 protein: CAIKSADTQYF

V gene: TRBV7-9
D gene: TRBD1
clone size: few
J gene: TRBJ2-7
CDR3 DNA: TGTGCCAGCAGCATGGGACAGTTATACGAGCAGTACTTC
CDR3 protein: CASSMGQLYEQYF

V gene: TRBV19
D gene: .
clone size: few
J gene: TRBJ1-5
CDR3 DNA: TGTGCCAGTAGTATGAGGGACGGCGGCAATCAGCCCCAGCATTTT
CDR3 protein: CASSMRDGGNQPQHF

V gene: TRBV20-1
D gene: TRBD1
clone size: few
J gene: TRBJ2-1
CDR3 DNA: TGCAGTTCGCCTGACAGGGTAGGCGATGAGCAGTTCTTC
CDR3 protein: CSSPDRVGDEQFF